Included here is one TCR beta chain sequence, with context. The record originates from a study of control samples from healthy donors and cancer patients. Assay: immunoSEQ multiplex PCR; the TCRdb copy retains only in-frame clones and omits some. The table has fewer than 200,000 clones, roughly 95% seen once. Germline lookup yields CDR1 SGHKS and CDR2 YYEKEE (reference sequence). Trimming pared 1 base from V and 9 bases from J, leaving 5 bases between. The CDR3 loop spans 11 amino acids. This clonotype originated in a woman younger than 45 in good health. Sequencing used blood. The chain joins TRBV5-5 to TRBJ2-1; D uncertain. The CDR3 bases are TGTGCCAGCAGCTTGTATGGTGAGCAGTTCTTC. Its protein product is CASSLYGEQFF.